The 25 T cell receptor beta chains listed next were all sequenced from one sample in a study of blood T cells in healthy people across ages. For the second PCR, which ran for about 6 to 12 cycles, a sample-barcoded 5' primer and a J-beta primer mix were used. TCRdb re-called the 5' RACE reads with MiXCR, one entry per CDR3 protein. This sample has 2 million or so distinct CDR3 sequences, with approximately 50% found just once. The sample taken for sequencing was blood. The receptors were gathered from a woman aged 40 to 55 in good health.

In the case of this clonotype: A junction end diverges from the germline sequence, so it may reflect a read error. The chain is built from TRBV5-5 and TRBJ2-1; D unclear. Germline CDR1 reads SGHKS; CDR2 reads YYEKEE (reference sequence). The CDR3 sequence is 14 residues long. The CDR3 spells CAGSSSTNYNEQFF. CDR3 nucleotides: TGTGCCGGCAGCTCGTCGACAAACTACAATGAGCAGTTCTTC.

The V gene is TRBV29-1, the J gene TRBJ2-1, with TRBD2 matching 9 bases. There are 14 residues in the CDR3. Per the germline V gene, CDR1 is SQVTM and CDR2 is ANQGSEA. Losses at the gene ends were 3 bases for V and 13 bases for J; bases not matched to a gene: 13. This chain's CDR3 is CSVEEWTSEETQFF. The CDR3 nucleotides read TGCAGCGTTGAGGAATGGACTAGCGAAGAGACCCAGTTCTTC.

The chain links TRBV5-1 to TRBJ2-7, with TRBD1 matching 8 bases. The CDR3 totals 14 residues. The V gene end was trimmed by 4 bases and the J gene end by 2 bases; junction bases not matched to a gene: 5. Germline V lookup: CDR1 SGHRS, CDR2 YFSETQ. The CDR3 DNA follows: TGCGCCAGCAGCGCGGACAGGGATGCCTACGAGCAGTACTTC. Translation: CASSADRDAYEQYF.

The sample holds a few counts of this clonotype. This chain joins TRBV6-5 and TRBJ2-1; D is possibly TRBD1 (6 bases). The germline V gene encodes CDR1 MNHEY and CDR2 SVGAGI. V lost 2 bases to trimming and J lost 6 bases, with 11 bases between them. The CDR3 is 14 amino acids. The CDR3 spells CASSYETGVNEQFF. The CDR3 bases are TGTGCCAGCAGTTACGAGACAGGTGTCAATGAGCAGTTCTTC.

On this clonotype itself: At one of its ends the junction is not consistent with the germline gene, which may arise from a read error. CDR3 region: CSVQELGGALNTEAFF. Here the CDR3 DNA reads TGCAGCGTTCAAGAGCTTGGGGGCGCGTTAAACACTGAAGCTTTCTTT. The rearrangement links TRBV29-1 to TRBJ1-1; TRBD1 is a possible D gene (6 bases). Germline V gene sequence: CDR1 SQVTM, CDR2 ANQGSEA. The CDR3 extends over 16 amino acids.

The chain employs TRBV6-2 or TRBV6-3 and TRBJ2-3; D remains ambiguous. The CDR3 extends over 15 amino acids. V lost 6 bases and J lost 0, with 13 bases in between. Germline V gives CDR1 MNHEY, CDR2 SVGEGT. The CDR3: CASRPDGFSTDTQYF. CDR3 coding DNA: TGTGCCAGCAGACCGGACGGTTTTAGCACAGATACGCAGTATTTT.

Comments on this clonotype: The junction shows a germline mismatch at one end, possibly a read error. The DNA for the CDR3 is TGTGCCTGCAGTTTATCGCAACGTAATTCACCCCTCCACTTT. It specifies CACSLSQRNSPLHF. This chain uses TRBV27 with TRBJ1-6; no definite D call. The germline CDR1 and CDR2 sequences are MNHEY and SMNVEV (reference sequence). CDR3 length: 14 residues.

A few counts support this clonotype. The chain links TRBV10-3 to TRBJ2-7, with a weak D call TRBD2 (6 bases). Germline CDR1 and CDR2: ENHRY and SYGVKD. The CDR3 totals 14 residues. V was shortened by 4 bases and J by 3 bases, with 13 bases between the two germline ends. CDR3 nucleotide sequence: TGTGCCATCAGTGTGTCGGGGGAGTACTACGAGCAGTACTTC. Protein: CAISVSGEYYEQYF.

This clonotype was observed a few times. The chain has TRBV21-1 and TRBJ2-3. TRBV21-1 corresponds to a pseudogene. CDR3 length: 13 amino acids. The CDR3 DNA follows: TGTGCCAGCAGCTTCATACCACGGGATACGCAGTATTTT. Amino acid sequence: CASSFIPRDTQYF.

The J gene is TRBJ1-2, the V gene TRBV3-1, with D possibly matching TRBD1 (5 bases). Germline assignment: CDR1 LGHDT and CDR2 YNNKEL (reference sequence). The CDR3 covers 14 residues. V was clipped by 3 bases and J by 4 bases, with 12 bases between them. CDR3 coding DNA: TGTGCCAGCAGCCAGGGACGGTTTAGCTATGGCTACACCTTC. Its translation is CASSQGRFSYGYTF.

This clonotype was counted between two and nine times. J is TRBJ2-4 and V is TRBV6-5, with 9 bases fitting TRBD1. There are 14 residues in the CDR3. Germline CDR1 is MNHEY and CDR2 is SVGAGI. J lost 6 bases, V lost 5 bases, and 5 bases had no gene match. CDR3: CASSQDRGSNIQYF. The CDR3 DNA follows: TGTGCCAGCAGTCAGGACAGGGGATCAAACATTCAGTACTTC.

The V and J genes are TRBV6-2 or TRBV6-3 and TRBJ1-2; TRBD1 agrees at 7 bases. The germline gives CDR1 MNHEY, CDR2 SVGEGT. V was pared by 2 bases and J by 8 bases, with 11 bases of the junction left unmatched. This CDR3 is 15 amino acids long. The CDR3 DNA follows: TGTGCCAGCAGTTACGGACAGGCCCCTCCGGGAGGCTACACCTTC. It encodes CASSYGQAPPGGYTF.

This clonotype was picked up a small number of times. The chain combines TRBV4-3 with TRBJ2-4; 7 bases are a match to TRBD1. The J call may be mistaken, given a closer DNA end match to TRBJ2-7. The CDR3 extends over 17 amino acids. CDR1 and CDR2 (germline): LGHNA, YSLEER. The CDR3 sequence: CASSQDSTGDLGYEQYF. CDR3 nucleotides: TGCGCCAGCAGCCAAGATAGCACAGGGGACCTGGGTTACGAGCAGTACTTC.

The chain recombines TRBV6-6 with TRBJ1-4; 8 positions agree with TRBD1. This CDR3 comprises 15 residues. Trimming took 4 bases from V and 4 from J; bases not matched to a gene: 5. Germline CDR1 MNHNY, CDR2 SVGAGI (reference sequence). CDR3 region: CASSSPTGDNEKLFF. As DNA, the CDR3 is TGTGCCAGCAGTTCTCCGACAGGGGATAATGAAAAACTGTTTTTT.

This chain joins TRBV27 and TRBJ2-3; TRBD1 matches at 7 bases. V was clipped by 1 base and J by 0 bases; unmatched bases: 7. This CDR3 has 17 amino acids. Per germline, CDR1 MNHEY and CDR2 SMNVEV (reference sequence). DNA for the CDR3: TGTGCCAGCAGTTTATGGGCCGGGACAGCTAGCACAGATACGCAGTATTTT. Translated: CASSLWAGTASTDTQYF.

For the CDR3, the DNA is TGCGCCAGCAGCTTGAGGGCAGGGGCTCTACAAGAGACCCAGTACTTC. It yields the protein CASSLRAGALQETQYF. The J gene is TRBJ2-5, the V gene TRBV5-1, with D perhaps matching TRBD1 (6 bases). This CDR3 region has 16 residues. V lost 1 base, J lost 2 bases, and 15 bases lay in between. The V gene's germline CDR1 is SGHRS and CDR2 YFSETQ.

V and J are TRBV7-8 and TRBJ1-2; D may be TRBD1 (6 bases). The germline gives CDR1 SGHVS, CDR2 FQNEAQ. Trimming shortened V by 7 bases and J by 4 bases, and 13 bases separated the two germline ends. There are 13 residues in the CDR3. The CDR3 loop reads CASTRTDFYGYTF. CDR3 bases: TGTGCCAGCACCCGGACAGATTTCTATGGCTACACCTTC.

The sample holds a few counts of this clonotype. CDR3 sequence (DNA): TGTGCCAGCAGTCCACAAACAGGGATTTTTGAAAAACTGTTTTTT. Residues: CASSPQTGIFEKLFF. The rearrangement links TRBV27 to TRBJ1-4; a weak D match, TRBD1 (6 bases). V was cut by 5 bases and J by 7 bases, with 17 bases left in between. The CDR3 sequence is 15 residues long. Germline V gene sequence: CDR1 MNHEY, CDR2 SMNVEV (reference sequence).

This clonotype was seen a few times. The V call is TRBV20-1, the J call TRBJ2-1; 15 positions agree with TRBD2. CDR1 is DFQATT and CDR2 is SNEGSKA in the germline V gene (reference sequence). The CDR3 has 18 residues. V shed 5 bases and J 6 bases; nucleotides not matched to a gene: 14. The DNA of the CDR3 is TGCAGTGCTCTTCTTACTACCGGGACTAGCGGGGGGCGCAATGAGCAGTTCTTC. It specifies CSALLTTGTSGGRNEQFF.

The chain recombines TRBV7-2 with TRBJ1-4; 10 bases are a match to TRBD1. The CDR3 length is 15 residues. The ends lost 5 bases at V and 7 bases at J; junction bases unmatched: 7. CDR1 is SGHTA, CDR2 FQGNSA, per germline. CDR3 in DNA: TGTGCCAGCAGCCCAGACAGGGGGCGCCGTGAAAAACTGTTTTTT. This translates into CASSPDRGRREKLFF.

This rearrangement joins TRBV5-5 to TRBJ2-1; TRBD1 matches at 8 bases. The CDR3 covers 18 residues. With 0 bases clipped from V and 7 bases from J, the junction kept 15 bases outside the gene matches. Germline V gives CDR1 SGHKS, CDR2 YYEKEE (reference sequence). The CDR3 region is CASSLELRQGRRYNEQFF. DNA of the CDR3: TGTGCCAGCAGCTTGGAACTACGACAGGGGAGGAGGTATAATGAGCAGTTCTTC.

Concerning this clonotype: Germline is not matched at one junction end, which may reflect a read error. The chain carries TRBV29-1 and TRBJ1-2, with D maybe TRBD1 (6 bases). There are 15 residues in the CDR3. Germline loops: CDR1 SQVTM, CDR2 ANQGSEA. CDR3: CGVVGQGNAGYGYTF. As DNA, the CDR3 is TGCGGCGTTGTGGGGCAGGGGAACGCCGGCTATGGCTACACCTTC.

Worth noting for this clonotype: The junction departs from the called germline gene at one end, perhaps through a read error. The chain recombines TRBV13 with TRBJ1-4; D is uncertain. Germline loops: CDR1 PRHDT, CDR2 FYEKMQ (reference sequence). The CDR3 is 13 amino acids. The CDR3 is CASSLYGNEKLLF. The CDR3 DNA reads TGTGCCAGCAGCTTATATGGAAATGAAAAACTGCTTTTT.

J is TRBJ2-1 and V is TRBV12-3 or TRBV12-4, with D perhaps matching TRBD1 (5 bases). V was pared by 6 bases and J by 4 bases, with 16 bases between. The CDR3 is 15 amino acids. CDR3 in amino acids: CASSPKGAYYNEQFF. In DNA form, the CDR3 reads TGTGCCAGCAGCCCCAAAGGGGCGTATTACAATGAGCAGTTCTTC.

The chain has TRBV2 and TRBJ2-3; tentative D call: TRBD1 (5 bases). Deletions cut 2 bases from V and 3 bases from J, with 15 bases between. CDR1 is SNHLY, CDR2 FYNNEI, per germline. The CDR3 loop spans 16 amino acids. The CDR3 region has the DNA TGTGCCAGCAGTGAACAGGGCCCAGGGTTGACAGATACGCAGTATTTT. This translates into CASSEQGPGLTDTQYF. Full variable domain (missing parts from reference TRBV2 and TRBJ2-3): EPEVTQTPSHQVTQMGQEVILRCVPISNHLYFYWYRQILGQKVEFLVSFYNNEISEKSEIFDDQFSVERPDGSNFTLKIRSTKLEDSAMYFCASSEQGPGLTDTQYFGPGTRLTVL.